This TCR beta chain was sequenced for a study of technical replicates of blood from several donors. Germline V gene lookup returns CDR1 SGDLS and CDR2 YYNGEE. The ends were cut back, 0 bases at V and 4 bases at J, with 7 bases in the middle. There are 13 residues in the CDR3. Profiling relied on immunoSEQ multiplex PCR, and the TCRdb table lists in-frame clones only, not all of them. The sample lists more than 10,000 clones; roughly 83% were seen once. This sequence originates from a human donor in good health. J is TRBJ1-1 and V is TRBV9; D remains ambiguous. Specimen: PBMCs. The DNA for the CDR3 is TGTGCCAGCAGCGTAGCTGGCCCCACTGAAGCTTTCTTT. Amino acid sequence: CASSVAGPTEAFF.